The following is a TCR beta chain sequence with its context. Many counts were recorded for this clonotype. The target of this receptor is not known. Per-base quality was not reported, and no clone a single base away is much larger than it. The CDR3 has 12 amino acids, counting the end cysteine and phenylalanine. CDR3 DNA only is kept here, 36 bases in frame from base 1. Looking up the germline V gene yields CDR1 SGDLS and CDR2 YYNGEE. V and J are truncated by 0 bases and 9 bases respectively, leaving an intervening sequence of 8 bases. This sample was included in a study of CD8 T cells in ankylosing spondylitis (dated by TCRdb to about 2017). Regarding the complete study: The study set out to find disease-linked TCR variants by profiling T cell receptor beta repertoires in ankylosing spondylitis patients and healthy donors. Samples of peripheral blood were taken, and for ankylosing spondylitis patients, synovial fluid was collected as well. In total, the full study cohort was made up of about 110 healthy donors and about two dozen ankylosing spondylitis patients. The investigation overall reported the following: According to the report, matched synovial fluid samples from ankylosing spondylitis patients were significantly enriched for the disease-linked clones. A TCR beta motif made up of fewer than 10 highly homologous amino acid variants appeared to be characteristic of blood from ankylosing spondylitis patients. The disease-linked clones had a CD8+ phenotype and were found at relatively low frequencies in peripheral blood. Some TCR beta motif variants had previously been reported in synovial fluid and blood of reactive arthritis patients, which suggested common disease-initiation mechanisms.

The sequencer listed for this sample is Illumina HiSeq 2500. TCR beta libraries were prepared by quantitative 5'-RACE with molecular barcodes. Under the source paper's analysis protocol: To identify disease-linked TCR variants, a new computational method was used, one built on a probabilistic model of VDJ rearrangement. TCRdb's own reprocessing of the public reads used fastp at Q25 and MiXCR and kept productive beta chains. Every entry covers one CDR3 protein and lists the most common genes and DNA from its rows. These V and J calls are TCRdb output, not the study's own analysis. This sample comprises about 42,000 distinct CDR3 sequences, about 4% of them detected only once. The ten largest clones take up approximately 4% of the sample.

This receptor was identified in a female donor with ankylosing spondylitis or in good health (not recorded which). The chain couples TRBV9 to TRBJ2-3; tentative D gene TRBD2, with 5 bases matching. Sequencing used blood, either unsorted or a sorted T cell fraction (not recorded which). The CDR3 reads CASSVESGTQYF. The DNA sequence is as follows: TGTGCCAGCAGCGTAGAGAGCGGAACGCAGTATTTT.